The 27 T cell receptor beta chains below were found in one sample sequenced in a study of T cell responses to AZD1222 COVID-19 vaccine. Produced via immunoSEQ multiplex PCR; TCRdb's table is partial and in-frame only. The sample has about 110,000 clones; approximately 90% are singletons. Sequencing used peripheral blood, obtained on day 0 of MenACWY control vaccination. Receptors originate from an adult in good health.

The V call is TRBV21-1, the J call TRBJ1-5. TRBV21-1 is described as a pseudogene. The CDR3 covers 14 residues. For the CDR3, the DNA is TGTGCCAGCAAGTGGGGGGATAGCAATCAGCCCCAGCATTTT. Residues: CASKWGDSNQPQHF.

V is TRBV6-5 and J is TRBJ1-2; 8 nucleotides line up with TRBD1. The V and J ends lost 2 bases and 5 bases, in that order; junction bases with no gene match: 4. Germline V lookup: CDR1 MNHEY, CDR2 SVGAGI. This CDR3 region has 14 residues. The CDR3 nucleotides read TGTGCCAGCAGTTACCGACAGGGGAGGTATGGCTACACCTTC. It is translated as CASSYRQGRYGYTF.

This clone appeared once. J is TRBJ1-4 and V is TRBV7-6, with a possible D match to TRBD1 (5 bases). This CDR3 comprises 18 residues. The germline CDR1 and CDR2 sequences are SGHVS and FNYEAQ. V lost 7 bases, J lost 0 bases, and 21 bases lay in between. CDR3 DNA: TGTGCCAGCACTAGGATGCAGCCGGGACGGACAACTAATGAAAAACTGTTTTTT. Amino acid sequence: CASTRMQPGRTTNEKLFF. Using reference TRBV7-6 and TRBJ1-4 for the parts outside the CDR3, the full variable domain is GAGVSQSPRYKVTKRGQDVALRCDPISGHVSLYWYRQALGQGPEFLTYFNYEAQQDKSGLPNDRFSAERPEGSISTLTIQRTEQRDSAMYRCASTRMQPGRTTNEKLFFGSGTQLSVL.

This sequence joins TRBV19 and TRBJ1-5; tentatively, D is TRBD1 (5 bases). This CDR3 region has 15 residues. V gave up 6 bases and J gave up 1 base, with 13 bases separating them. CDR1 and CDR2 from the germline V gene are LNHDA and SQIVND (reference sequence). The CDR3 loop reads CASRRRQGSNQPQHF. The CDR3 DNA reads TGTGCCAGTAGGCGGCGCCAGGGAAGCAATCAGCCCCAGCATTTT. The full variable domain, with the rest looked up from reference TRBV19 and TRBJ1-5, is DGGITQSPKYLFRKEGQNVTLSCEQNLNHDAMYWYRQDPGQGLRLIYYSQIVNDFQKGDIAEGYSVSREKKESFPLTVTSAQKNPTAFYLCASRRRQGSNQPQHFGDGTRLSIL.

This clone was detected a few times. This chain connects TRBV7-3 to TRBJ2-1, with a possible D match to TRBD2 (5 bases). Trimming stripped 1 base from V and 13 bases from J, with 17 bases between. The CDR3 loop spans 14 amino acids. Germline assignment: CDR1 SGHTA and CDR2 FQGTGA. As DNA, the CDR3 is TGTGCCAGCAGCTTAAATCCGGAGAGGGTGGATCAGTTCTTC. Translated, it gives CASSLNPERVDQFF.

This chain uses TRBV10-3 with TRBJ2-7, with D unclear. V was clipped by 2 bases and J by 7 bases, with 9 bases between them. Germline loops: CDR1 ENHRY, CDR2 SYGVKD. The CDR3 is 12 amino acids. The CDR3 sequence: CAISEGGVEQYF. As DNA, the CDR3 is TGTGCCATCAGTGAGGGTGGGGTGGAGCAGTACTTC.

The genes are TRBV7-8 and TRBJ1-1; TRBD1 matches at 10 bases. With V trimmed by 2 bases and J by 6 bases, 9 bases remained unmatched. The V gene's germline CDR1 is SGHVS and CDR2 FQNEAQ. The CDR3 runs 16 residues. CDR3 DNA: TGTGCCAGCAGCTTATTCGACAGGGGGCTTTTCGCTGAAGCTTTCTTT. It specifies CASSLFDRGLFAEAFF.

V usage is TRBV9 and J usage is TRBJ2-5; D unresolved. The germline V gene has CDR1 SGDLS and CDR2 YYNGEE. The V end lost 0 bases, the J end lost 2 bases, and 11 bases lay between the germline ends. This CDR3 has 15 amino acids. The CDR3 region is CASSVAYLTQETQYF. In DNA form, the CDR3 reads TGTGCCAGCAGCGTAGCTTACCTAACTCAAGAGACCCAGTACTTC.

The chain has TRBV9 and TRBJ1-2; 7 bases are shared with TRBD1. Unmatched junction bases numbered 5, after V lost 4 bases and J lost 2 bases. This CDR3 is 14 amino acids long. Germline V lookup: CDR1 SGDLS, CDR2 YYNGEE. Written as DNA, the CDR3 is TGTGCCAGCAGCATCTCAGGGGGGAACTATGGCTACACCTTC. As protein: CASSISGGNYGYTF.

This clone appeared a single time. The J gene is TRBJ2-7, the V gene TRBV5-5; 8 bases are shared with TRBD2. Germline V gene data show CDR1 as SGHKS and CDR2 as YYEKEE (reference sequence). V gave up 5 bases and J gave up 3 bases; unmatched junction bases: 13. The CDR3 runs to 16 residues. This CDR3 is CASSPFLTGGYYEQYF. The CDR3 coding sequence is TGTGCCAGCAGTCCCTTCCTTACGGGAGGGTACTACGAGCAGTACTTC.

This clone was seen a few times. The rearrangement joins TRBV4-1 to TRBJ2-7; 9 bases align to TRBD2. Looked up from germline, CDR1 is MGHRA and CDR2 is YSYEKL. Trimming removed 0 bases from V and 4 bases from J; junction bases left unmatched: 4. This CDR3 has 15 residues. CDR3 amino acids: CASSQDLAGTYEQYF. CDR3 nucleotide sequence: TGCGCCAGCAGCCAAGACCTAGCGGGGACTTACGAGCAGTACTTC.

The chain employs TRBV27 and TRBJ2-7; TRBD1 might be the D (6 bases). Germline CDR1 reads MNHEY; CDR2 reads SMNVEV (reference sequence). The CDR3 has 16 amino acids. Trimming removed 0 bases at V and 3 bases at J, with 15 bases between. The DNA for the CDR3 is TGTGCCAGCAGTTTATCGGCAGGGGTCTTCTACTACGAGCAGTACTTC. Protein: CASSLSAGVFYYEQYF.

This clone was observed a few times. The chain recombines TRBV5-4 with TRBJ1-1; D unresolved. The CDR3 length is 13 residues. V lost 0 bases and J 5 bases, leaving 8 bases between the germline ends. Germline assignment: CDR1 SGHNT and CDR2 YYREEE (reference sequence). The DNA for the CDR3 is TGTGCCAGCAGCTTGGACCTGCGGACTGAAGCTTTCTTT. Its protein product is CASSLDLRTEAFF.

This CDR3 is CASSPDGGYGNTIYF. The CDR3 DNA reads as TGTGCCAGCAGCCCGGACGGGGGTTACGGAAACACCATATATTTT. The rearrangement uses TRBV5-6 and TRBJ1-3; D might be TRBD1 (5 bases). Between the trimmed V and J ends, which lost 4 bases and 4 bases, there was a span of 15 bases. CDR1 and CDR2 (germline): SGHDT, YYEEEE. The CDR3 is made up of 15 amino acids.

The chain is built from TRBV5-1 and TRBJ2-7, with TRBD2 matching 7 bases. The V segment lost 5 bases and the J segment 7 bases; nucleotides outside the gene matches: 9. Germline CDR1 SGHRS, CDR2 YFSETQ. The CDR3 consists of 13 residues. The CDR3 spells CASSPVGLSEQYF. CDR3 sequence (DNA): TGCGCCAGCAGTCCTGTGGGACTATCGGAGCAGTACTTC.

The chain recombines TRBV28 with TRBJ1-1, with 7 bases lining up with TRBD1. The CDR3 totals 16 residues. The ends lost 1 base at V and 0 bases at J; junction bases unmatched: 5. Germline lookup yields CDR1 MDHEN and CDR2 SYDVKM. The CDR3 DNA is TGTGCCAGCAGTTTATTAGGGGGCGTGGTGAACACTGAAGCTTTCTTT. Its translation is CASSLLGGVVNTEAFF.

The chain employs TRBV7-2 and TRBJ2-2; 11 nucleotides agree with TRBD2. Germline CDR1 SGHTA, CDR2 FQGNSA. J gave up 1 base and V 8 bases, and 0 bases lay outside the gene matches. The CDR3 has 14 residues. Here the CDR3 reads CASGTSGNTGELFF. The CDR3 nucleotides are TGTGCCAGCGGGACTAGCGGGAACACCGGGGAGCTGTTTTTT.

This chain joins TRBV19 and TRBJ2-7; the D gene could be TRBD1 or TRBD2 (5 bases each). V lost 5 bases, J lost 4 bases, and 15 bases lay in between. CDR3 length: 14 amino acids. CDR1 and CDR2 from the germline V gene are LNHDA and SQIVND (reference sequence). In DNA, the CDR3 is TGTGCCAGTAGTCCCGGGGACGGGTTGTACGAGCAGTACTTC. Protein product: CASSPGDGLYEQYF.

The rearrangement uses TRBV2 and TRBJ2-1; 7 bases are a match to TRBD2. The J segment lost 2 bases and the V segment lost 2 bases, leaving 3 bases of the junction unmatched. CDR1 and CDR2 (germline): SNHLY, FYNNEI. This CDR3 spans 15 amino acids. Here the CDR3 DNA reads TGTGCCAGCAGTGAAACCCTAGCGGCCTACAATGAGCAGTTCTTC. Translation: CASSETLAAYNEQFF.

On this clone itself: One junction end disagrees with the germline gene, perhaps due to a read error. V gene TRBV5-1 combines with J gene TRBJ2-2; 12 bases align to TRBD2. CDR1 is SGHRS and CDR2 is YFSETQ in the germline V gene. The CDR3 contains 15 residues. The CDR3 coding sequence is TGCGCCAGCAGATTGGGGACTAGCGGGACCGGGGAGCTGTTTTTT. Its protein product is CASRLGTSGTGELFF.

This sequence joins TRBV27 and TRBJ2-7; D is ambiguous. This CDR3 contains 14 residues. Deletions cut 3 bases from V and 4 bases from J, with 13 bases between. In germline, CDR1 is MNHEY, CDR2 SMNVEV (reference sequence). DNA for the CDR3: TGTGCCAGCAGTTTCGGACGGAGTTCGTACGAGCAGTACTTC. Its protein product is CASSFGRSSYEQYF.

V is TRBV3-1 (or the pseudogene TRBV3-2) and J is TRBJ1-2; D is ambiguous. The germline CDR1 and CDR2 sequences are LGHDT and YNNKEL (reference sequence). The ends were cut back, 1 base at V and 1 base at J, with 4 bases in the middle. This CDR3 spans 13 amino acids. The CDR3 sequence is CASSQGSNYGYTF. DNA of the CDR3: TGTGCCAGCAGCCAAGGCAGTAACTATGGCTACACCTTC.

V gene TRBV4-2 combines with J gene TRBJ1-2; D gene ambiguous. The CDR3 covers 14 residues. Germline V lookup: CDR1 LGHNA, CDR2 YNFKEQ. V lost 1 base to trimming and J lost 2 bases, with 8 bases between them. The CDR3 DNA follows: TGTGCCAGCAGCCAAGCGGCCAGAAACTATGGCTACACCTTC. It is translated as CASSQAARNYGYTF.

The rearrangement links TRBV7-3 to TRBJ1-6; the match to TRBD1 covers 9 bases. Unmatched junction bases numbered 6, after V lost 6 bases and J lost 9 bases. The CDR3 runs to 14 residues. Germline CDR1 and CDR2: SGHTA and FQGTGA. The CDR3 DNA is TGTGCCAGCAGTTCAGGGACAGGGCCTTCACCCCTCCACTTT. It yields the protein CASSSGTGPSPLHF. Supplemented by reference TRBV7-3 and TRBJ1-6, the full variable domain reads GAGVSQTPSNKVTEKGKYVELRCDPISGHTALYWYRQSLGQGPEFLIYFQGTGAADDSGLPNDRFFAVRPEGSVSTLKIQRTERGDSAVYLCASSSGTGPSPLHFGNGTRLTVT.

The chain couples TRBV4-2 to TRBJ1-1, with 9 nucleotides matching TRBD1. The CDR3 extends over 17 amino acids. J lost 4 bases, V lost 1 base, and 10 bases had no gene match. Germline lookup yields CDR1 LGHNA and CDR2 YNFKEQ. Here the CDR3 reads CASSQAPGQGRSTEAFF. In nucleotides, the CDR3 is TGTGCCAGCAGCCAAGCCCCGGGACAGGGAAGAAGCACTGAAGCTTTCTTT.

The genes are TRBV7-9 and TRBJ1-1; a possible D gene is TRBD1 (5 bases). Germline V gene lookup returns CDR1 SEHNR and CDR2 FQNEAQ (reference sequence). With 2 bases removed from V and 5 bases from J, the gap between germline ends came to 9 bases. This CDR3 region has 13 residues. CDR3 sequence (DNA): TGTGCCAGCAGCTTATCGGGGCAGACTGAAGCTTTCTTT. Translated, it gives CASSLSGQTEAFF.

The chain uses TRBV4-1 and TRBJ2-5, with 9 bases that match TRBD2. Germline values: CDR1 MGHRA, CDR2 YSYEKL. The length of the CDR3 is 16 residues. Losses at the gene ends were 1 base for V and 7 bases for J; bases not matched to a gene: 10. CDR3 protein: CASSQVLAGTIGTQYF. DNA of the CDR3: TGCGCCAGCAGCCAAGTCCTAGCGGGGACCATCGGGACCCAGTACTTC.